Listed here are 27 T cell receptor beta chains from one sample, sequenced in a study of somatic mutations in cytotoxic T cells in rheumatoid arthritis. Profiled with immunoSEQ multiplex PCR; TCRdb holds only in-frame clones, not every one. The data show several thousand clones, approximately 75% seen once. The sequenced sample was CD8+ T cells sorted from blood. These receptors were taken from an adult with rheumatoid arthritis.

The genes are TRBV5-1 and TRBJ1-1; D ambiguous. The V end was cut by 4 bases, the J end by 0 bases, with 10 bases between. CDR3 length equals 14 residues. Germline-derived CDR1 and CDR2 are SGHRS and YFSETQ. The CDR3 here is CASSVDGMNTEAFF. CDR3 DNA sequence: TGCGCCAGCAGCGTGGACGGAATGAACACTGAAGCTTTCTTT.

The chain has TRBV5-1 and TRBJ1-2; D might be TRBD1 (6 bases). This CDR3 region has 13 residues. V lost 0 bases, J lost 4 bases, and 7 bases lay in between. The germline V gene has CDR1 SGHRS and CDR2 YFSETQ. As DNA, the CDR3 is TGCGCCAGCAGCTTGGAGGGGGGCTATGGCTACACCTTC. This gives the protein CASSLEGGYGYTF.

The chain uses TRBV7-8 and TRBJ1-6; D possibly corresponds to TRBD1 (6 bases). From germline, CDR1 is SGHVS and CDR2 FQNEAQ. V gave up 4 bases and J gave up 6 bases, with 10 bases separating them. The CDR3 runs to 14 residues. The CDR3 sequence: CASSSRDTNSPLHF. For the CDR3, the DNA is TGTGCCAGCAGCTCCCGGGACACTAATTCACCCCTCCACTTT.

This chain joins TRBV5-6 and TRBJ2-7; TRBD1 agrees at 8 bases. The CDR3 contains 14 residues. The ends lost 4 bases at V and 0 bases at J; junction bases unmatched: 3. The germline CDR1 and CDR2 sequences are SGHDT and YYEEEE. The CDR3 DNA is TGTGCCAGCAGCCGGGGACAGGACTCCTACGAGCAGTACTTC. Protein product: CASSRGQDSYEQYF.

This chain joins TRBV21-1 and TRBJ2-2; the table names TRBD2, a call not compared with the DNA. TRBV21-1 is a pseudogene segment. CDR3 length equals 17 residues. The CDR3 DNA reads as TGTGCCAGCAGCGGGAAGGGACTAGCGGGACACACCGGGGAGCTGTTTTTT. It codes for CASSGKGLAGHTGELFF.

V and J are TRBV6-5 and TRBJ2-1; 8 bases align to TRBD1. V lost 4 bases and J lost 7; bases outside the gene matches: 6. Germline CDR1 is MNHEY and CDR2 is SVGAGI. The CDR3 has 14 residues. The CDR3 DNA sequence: TGTGCCAGCAGTTTGGAGACAGGGGCGAATGAGCAGTTCTTC. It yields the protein CASSLETGANEQFF.

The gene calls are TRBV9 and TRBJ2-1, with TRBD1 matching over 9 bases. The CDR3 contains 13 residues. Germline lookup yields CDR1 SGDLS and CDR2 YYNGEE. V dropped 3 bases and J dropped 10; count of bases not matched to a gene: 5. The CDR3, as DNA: TGTGCCAGCAGCGGCAGACAGGGGGGGGAGCAGTTCTTC. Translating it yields CASSGRQGGEQFF.

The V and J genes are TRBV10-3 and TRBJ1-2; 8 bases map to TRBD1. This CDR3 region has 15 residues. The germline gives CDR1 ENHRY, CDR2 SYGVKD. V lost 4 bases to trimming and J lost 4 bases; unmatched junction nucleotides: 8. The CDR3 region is CAISGGQGDPYGYTF. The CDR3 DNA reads TGTGCCATCAGTGGCGGACAGGGAGATCCCTATGGCTACACCTTC.

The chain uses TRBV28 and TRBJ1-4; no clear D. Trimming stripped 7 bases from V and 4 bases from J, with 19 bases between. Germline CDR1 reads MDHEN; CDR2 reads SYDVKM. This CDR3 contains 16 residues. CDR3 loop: CASTDLSTESNEKLFF. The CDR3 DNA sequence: TGTGCCAGCACTGATTTATCGACGGAGAGTAATGAAAAACTGTTTTTT. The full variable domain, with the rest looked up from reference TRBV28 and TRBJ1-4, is DVKVTQSSRYLVKRTGEKVFLECVQDMDHENMFWYRQDPGLGLRLIYFSYDVKMKEKGDIPEGYSVSREKKERFSLILESASTNQTSMYLCASTDLSTESNEKLFFGSGTQLSVL.

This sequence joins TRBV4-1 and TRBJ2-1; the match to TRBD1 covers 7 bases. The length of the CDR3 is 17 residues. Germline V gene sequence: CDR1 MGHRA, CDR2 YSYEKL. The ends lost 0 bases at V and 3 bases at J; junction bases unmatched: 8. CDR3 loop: CASSQDFQTGFYNEQFF. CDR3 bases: TGCGCCAGCAGCCAAGATTTTCAGACAGGGTTCTACAATGAGCAGTTCTTC.

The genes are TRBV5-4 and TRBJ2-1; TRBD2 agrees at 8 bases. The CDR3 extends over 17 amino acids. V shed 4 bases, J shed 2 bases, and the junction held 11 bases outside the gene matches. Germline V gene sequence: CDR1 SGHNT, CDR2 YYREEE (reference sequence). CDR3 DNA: TGTGCCAGCAGCCCCGGGGTAGCGGGGTTCCCCTACAATGAGCAGTTCTTC. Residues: CASSPGVAGFPYNEQFF. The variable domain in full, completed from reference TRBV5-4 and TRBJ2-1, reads ETGVTQSPTHLIKTRGQQVTLRCSSQSGHNTVSWYQQALGQGPQFIFQYYREEENGRGNFPPRFSGLQFPNYSSELNVNALELDDSALYLCASSPGVAGFPYNEQFFGPGTRLTVL.

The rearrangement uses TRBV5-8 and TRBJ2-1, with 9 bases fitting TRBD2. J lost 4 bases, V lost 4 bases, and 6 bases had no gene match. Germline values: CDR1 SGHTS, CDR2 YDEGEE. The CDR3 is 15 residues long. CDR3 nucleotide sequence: TGTGCCAGCAGCCCCGGGACTAGCTCGTACAATGAGCAGTTCTTC. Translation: CASSPGTSSYNEQFF.

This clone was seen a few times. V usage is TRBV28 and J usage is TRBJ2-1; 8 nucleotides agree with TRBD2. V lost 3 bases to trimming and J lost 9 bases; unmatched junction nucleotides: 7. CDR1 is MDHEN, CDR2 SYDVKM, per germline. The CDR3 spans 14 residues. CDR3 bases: TGTGCCAGCAGTTTTGAGCGGGAGTATGGTGAGCAGTTCTTC. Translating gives CASSFEREYGEQFF.

CDR3 nucleotides: TGCAGCGTTCTCCCTTCCAGTGCGGGGGCCGCCTACGAGCAGTACTTC. Encoded protein: CSVLPSSAGAAYEQYF. The chain carries TRBV29-1 and TRBJ2-7; tentative D call: TRBD2 (7 bases). The CDR3 sequence is 16 residues long. Trimming left V 5 bases short and J 2 bases short, with 22 bases between. Germline V gene sequence: CDR1 SQVTM, CDR2 ANQGSEA.

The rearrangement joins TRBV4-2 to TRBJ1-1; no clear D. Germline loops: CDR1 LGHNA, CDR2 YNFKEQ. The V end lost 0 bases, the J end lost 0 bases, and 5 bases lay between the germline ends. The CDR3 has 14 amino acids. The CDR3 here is CASSQDEMNTEAFF. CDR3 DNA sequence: TGTGCCAGCAGCCAAGACGAGATGAACACTGAAGCTTTCTTT.

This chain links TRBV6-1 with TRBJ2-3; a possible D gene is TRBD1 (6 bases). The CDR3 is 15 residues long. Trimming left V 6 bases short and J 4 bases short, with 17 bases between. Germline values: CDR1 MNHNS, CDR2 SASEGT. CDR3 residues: CASSLQGSRADTQYF. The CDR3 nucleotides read TGTGCCAGCAGCTTACAGGGTTCTAGGGCAGATACGCAGTATTTT.

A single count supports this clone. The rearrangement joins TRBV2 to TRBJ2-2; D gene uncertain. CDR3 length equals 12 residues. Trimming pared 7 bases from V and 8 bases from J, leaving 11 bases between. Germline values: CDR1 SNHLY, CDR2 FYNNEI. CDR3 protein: CASTHLGGELFF. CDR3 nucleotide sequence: TGTGCCAGCACCCACTTGGGTGGGGAGCTGTTTTTT.

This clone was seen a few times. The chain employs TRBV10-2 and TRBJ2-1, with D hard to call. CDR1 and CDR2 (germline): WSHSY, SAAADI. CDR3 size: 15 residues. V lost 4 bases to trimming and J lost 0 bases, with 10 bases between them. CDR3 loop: CASSVIGASYNEQFF. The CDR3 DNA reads TGCGCCAGCAGTGTGATCGGCGCCTCCTACAATGAGCAGTTCTTC.

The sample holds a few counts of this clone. The CDR3 sequence: CASSPSGGTVNYGYTF. For the CDR3, the DNA is TGTGCCAGCAGCCCATCGGGGGGCACCGTGAACTATGGCTACACCTTC. The chain couples TRBV11-2 to TRBJ1-2; D might be TRBD1 (6 bases). The CDR3 extends over 16 amino acids. V was cut by 5 bases and J by 2 bases, with 18 bases left in between. Germline lookup yields CDR1 SGHAT and CDR2 FQNNGV.

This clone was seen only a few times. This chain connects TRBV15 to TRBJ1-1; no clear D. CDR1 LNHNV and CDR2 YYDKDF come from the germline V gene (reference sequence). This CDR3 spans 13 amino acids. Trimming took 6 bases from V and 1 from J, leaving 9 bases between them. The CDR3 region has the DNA TGTGCCACCAGAGACCCAGGGAACACTGAAGCTTTCTTT. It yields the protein CATRDPGNTEAFF.

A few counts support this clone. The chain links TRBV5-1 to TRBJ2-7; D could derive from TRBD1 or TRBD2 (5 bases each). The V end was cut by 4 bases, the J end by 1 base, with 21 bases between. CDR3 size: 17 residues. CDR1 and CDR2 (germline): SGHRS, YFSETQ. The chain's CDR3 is CASSPPMVGVGSYEQYF. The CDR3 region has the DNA TGCGCCAGCAGCCCACCGATGGTGGGGGTCGGGTCCTACGAGCAGTACTTC.

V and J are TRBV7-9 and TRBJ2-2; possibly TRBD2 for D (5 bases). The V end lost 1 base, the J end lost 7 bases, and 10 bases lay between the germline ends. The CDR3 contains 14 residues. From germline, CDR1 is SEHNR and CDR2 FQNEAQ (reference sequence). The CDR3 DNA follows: TGTGCCAGCAGCTTAGTGAGGGCGTTCGGGGAGCTGTTTTTT. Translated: CASSLVRAFGELFF.

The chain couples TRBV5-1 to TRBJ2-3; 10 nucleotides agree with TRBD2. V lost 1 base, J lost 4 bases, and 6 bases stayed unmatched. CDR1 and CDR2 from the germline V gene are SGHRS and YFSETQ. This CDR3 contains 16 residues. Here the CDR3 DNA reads TGCGCCAGCAGCTTGATGTCTAGCGGGAGCGCAGATACGCAGTATTTT. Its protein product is CASSLMSSGSADTQYF.

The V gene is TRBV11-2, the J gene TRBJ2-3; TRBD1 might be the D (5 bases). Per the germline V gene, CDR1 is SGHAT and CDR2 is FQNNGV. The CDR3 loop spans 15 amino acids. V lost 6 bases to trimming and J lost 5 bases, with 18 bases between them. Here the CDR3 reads CASRSKGSPGDTQYF. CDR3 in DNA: TGTGCCAGCAGGTCTAAGGGGTCCCCCGGAGATACGCAGTATTTT.

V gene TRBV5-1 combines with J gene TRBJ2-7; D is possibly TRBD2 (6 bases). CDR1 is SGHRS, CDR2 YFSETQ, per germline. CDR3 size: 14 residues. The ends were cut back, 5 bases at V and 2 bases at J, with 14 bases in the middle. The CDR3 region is CASSVTGAPYEQYF. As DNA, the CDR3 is TGCGCCAGCAGTGTAACGGGAGCCCCCTACGAGCAGTACTTC. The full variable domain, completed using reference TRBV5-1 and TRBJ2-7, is KAGVTQTPRYLIKTRGQQVTLSCSPISGHRSVSWYQQTPGQGLQFLFEYFSETQRNKGNFPGRFSGRQFSNSRSEMNVSTLELGDSALYLCASSVTGAPYEQYFGPGTRLTVT.

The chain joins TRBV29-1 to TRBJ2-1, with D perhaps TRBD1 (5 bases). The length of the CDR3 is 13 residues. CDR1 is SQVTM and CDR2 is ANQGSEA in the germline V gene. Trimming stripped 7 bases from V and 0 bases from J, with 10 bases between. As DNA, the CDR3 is TGCAGCGAGAGACAGAGCTCCTACAATGAGCAGTTCTTC. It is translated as CSERQSSYNEQFF.

CDR3 protein: CASSLGVGRAAYNEQFF. The CDR3 nucleotides read TGTGCCAGCAGCTTAGGTGTGGGGAGGGCCGCCTACAATGAGCAGTTCTTC. The rearrangement joins TRBV11-3 to TRBJ2-1, with TRBD2 matching over 7 bases. The CDR3 consists of 17 residues. The junction had 8 bases not matched to a gene; V was cut back by 1 base and J by 2 bases. Germline V gene data show CDR1 as SGHNT and CDR2 as YENEEA.